This note documents a single TCR beta chain sequence. The antigen is unknown. This sample is drawn from a study of graft-versus-host responses after intestinal transplantation. Study-wide results and caveats: After transplant, early declines in HvG clones were associated with peak levels of circulating GvH clones.

The CDR3 has 18 residues. Germline CDR1 and CDR2: SEHNR and FQNEAQ (reference sequence). After removal of 6 bases from V and 2 bases from J, the junction contained 11 bases not matched to a gene. Using immunoSEQ multiplex PCR, the repertoire was profiled, and TCRdb retains in-frame clones only, with some absent. Found here are over 90,000 clones, over 85% of them singletons; the top ten hold roughly 1.2%. The V and J genes are TRBV7-9 and TRBJ1-3; 12 bases align to TRBD1. The sequence derives from a human donor who received an intestinal transplant. Sequenced material: unstimulated CD8+ T cells sorted from spleen or lymph node cells, taken before intestinal transplant. CDR3 sequence reads: CASRSPGTGGSAGNTIYF. The CDR3 DNA sequence: TGTGCCAGCAGATCACCCGGGACAGGGGGCTCCGCTGGAAACACCATATATTTT.